Here is one T cell receptor beta chain with its context. This entry is derived from a study of OX40 agonist ivuxolimab in advanced cancers. The method was immunoSEQ multiplex PCR; TCRdb's version includes in-frame clones alone and lacks a portion of them. The sample yields about 56,000 clones, 83% seen once. This CDR3 has 12 residues. Between the trimmed V and J ends, which lost 5 bases and 8 bases, there was a span of 10 bases. The germline V gene encodes CDR1 SGHTA and CDR2 FQGTGA. The clonotype was recovered from an adult with an advanced solid tumor such as melanoma, head and neck, liver or kidney cancer. V gene TRBV7-3 combines with J gene TRBJ2-1; D is unclear. The input for sequencing was CD4+ or CD8+ T cells sorted from blood, taken in a trial of the OX40 agonist ivuxolimab. This CDR3 is CASSPDSHEQFF. The CDR3 bases are TGTGCCAGCAGCCCCGATAGCCATGAGCAGTTCTTC.